The source of this TCR beta chain is a study of response to subunit inactivated influenza vaccine. Study-level findings and limits: Authors suggested seasonal influenza vaccinations each recruit few new T cells.

CDR3 length equals 13 residues. The V end lost 8 bases, the J end lost 6 bases, and 19 bases lay between the germline ends. Germline loops: CDR1 SQVTM, CDR2 ANQGSEA. As to this clonotype: What it binds is unknown.

Using its own MiXCR run on the RT-PCR reads, TCRdb lists one record per CDR3 protein. The sample comprises approximately 500,000 distinct CDR3 sequences, 20% to 25% of which are singletons, and approximately 3% rests with the top ten. These sequences were also reported in another study, on T cells expressing NK-cell markers. That investigation notes: As the method of synthesis, 5'RACE template switching with UMIs yielded TCR beta cDNA. More than 5 donors had dominant NKG2C+ clonotypes that comprised roughly 1.0-8% of their CD8+ T cells. These clonotypes additionally ranked first within the CD3+CD56-NKG2C+ fraction of a handful of donors.

Sequenced material: CD4+ T cells sorted from PBMCs, taken 12 days after vaccination. This clonotype originated in a man between 50 and 59 years old who received an inactivated influenza vaccine. V gene TRBV29-1 combines with J gene TRBJ1-2, with TRBD1 as a possible D gene (6 bases). CDR3 DNA sequence: TGCAGCACTGAAACCTCGGGACAACATGGCTACACCTTC. This encodes CSTETSGQHGYTF.